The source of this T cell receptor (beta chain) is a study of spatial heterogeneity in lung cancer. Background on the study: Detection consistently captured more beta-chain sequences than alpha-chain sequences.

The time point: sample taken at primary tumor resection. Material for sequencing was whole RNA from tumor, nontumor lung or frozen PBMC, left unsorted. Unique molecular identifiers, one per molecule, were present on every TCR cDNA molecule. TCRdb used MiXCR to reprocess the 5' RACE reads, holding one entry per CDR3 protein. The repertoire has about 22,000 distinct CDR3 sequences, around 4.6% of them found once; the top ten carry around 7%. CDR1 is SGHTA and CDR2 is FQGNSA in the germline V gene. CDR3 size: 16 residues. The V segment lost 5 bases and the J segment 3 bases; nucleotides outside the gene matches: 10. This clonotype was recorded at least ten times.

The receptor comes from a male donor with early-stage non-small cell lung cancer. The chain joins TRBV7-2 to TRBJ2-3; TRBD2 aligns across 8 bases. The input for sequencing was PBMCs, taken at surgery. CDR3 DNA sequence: TGTGCCAGCAGCCGGATAGCGGGACCCCTGACAGATACGCAGTATTTT. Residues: CASSRIAGPLTDTQYF.